This entry describes one T cell receptor (beta chain). The data were produced by immunoSEQ multiplex PCR, yet TCRdb's version contains in-frame clones alone and is incomplete. The sample records 100,000 to 150,000 clones, roughly 83% being singletons. This entry belongs to a study of blood T cell repertoires in COVID-19. About the study: In each case, the material was cDNA or gDNA derived from T cells, B-cell-depleted T cells, or PBMCs.

V shed 6 bases, J shed 6 bases, and the junction held 10 bases outside the gene matches. CDR3 length: 14 residues. The germline CDR1 and CDR2 sequences are SNHLY and FYNNEI. The clonotype comes from a human donor in a cohort sampled during active COVID-19. Input material: peripheral blood. The rearrangement joins TRBV2 to TRBJ1-1; 7 positions match TRBD1. The CDR3 here is CASRKTGLRAEAFF. The CDR3 DNA sequence: TGTGCCAGCAGGAAGACAGGGCTAAGGGCTGAAGCTTTCTTT. Full variable domain (missing parts from reference TRBV2 and TRBJ1-1): EPEVTQTPSHQVTQMGQEVILRCVPISNHLYFYWYRQILGQKVEFLVSFYNNEISEKSEIFDDQFSVERPDGSNFTLKIRSTKLEDSAMYFCASRKTGLRAEAFFGQGTRLTVV.